These 3 T cell receptor beta chains were sequenced from one sample in a study of cytomegalovirus exposure and HLA in healthy donors. Clones were read by immunoSEQ multiplex PCR, and TCRdb kept only the in-frame ones, dropping some. The profile covers about 160,000 clones, with about 90% appearing a single time and 4.2% taken by the ten largest. Source material: PBMCs. These receptors all come from a man aged 18 to 29 in good health and CMV-seropositive.

The V call is TRBV5-1, the J call TRBJ1-2; 9 bases match TRBD1. The V gene's germline CDR1 is SGHRS and CDR2 YFSETQ. V shed 4 bases, J shed 5 bases, and the junction held 9 bases outside the gene matches. The CDR3 loop spans 15 amino acids. In DNA form, the CDR3 reads TGCGCCAGCAGCCCGACCGGGACAGGGCGTTATGGCTACACCTTC. Translation: CASSPTGTGRYGYTF. The full variable domain, its missing parts supplied by reference TRBV5-1 and TRBJ1-2, is KAGVTQTPRYLIKTRGQQVTLSCSPISGHRSVSWYQQTPGQGLQFLFEYFSETQRNKGNFPGRFSGRQFSNSRSEMNVSTLELGDSALYLCASSPTGTGRYGYTFGSGTRLTVV.

Here the CDR3 reads CASSVAGGPSYEQYF. The CDR3 DNA follows: TGTGCCAGCAGTGTAGCGGGAGGGCCCTCCTACGAGCAGTACTTC. J is TRBJ2-7 and V is TRBV25-1; 11 bases align to TRBD2. Germline lookup yields CDR1 MGHDK and CDR2 SYGVNS. V was clipped by 4 bases and J by 0 bases; unmatched bases: 2. This CDR3 is built from 15 residues.

The chain is built from TRBV4-1 and TRBJ2-2; 13 bases are shared with TRBD2. Unmatched junction bases numbered 6, after V lost 2 bases and J lost 0 bases. Germline V gene data show CDR1 as MGHRA and CDR2 as YSYEKL. The CDR3 is made up of 19 amino acids. The CDR3, as DNA: TGCGCCAGCAGCCAACCTCCGGGACTAGCGGGAACGAACACCGGGGAGCTGTTTTTT. Its translation is CASSQPPGLAGTNTGELFF.